These T cell receptor beta chains were read from a single sample in a study of T cell repertoires in cytomegalovirus infection. Each CDR3 protein is one row after TCRdb ran MiXCR on the reads. The sample has roughly 310,000 distinct CDR3 sequences, 17% seen once. The sequencing input was PBMCs. The receptors originated from a human donor in good health (CMV status not recorded). Some clones in this sample may be carry-over from other donors' samples. Both conserved end residues are part of each CDR3. A D gene is named only where the DNA matches it firmly.

J gene,D gene,V gene,CDR3 protein
TRBJ2-2,TRBD2,TRBV7-2,CASSQRGQRYGELFF
TRBJ2-7,.,TRBV6-5,CASSYTGSYEQYF
TRBJ1-1,TRBD1,TRBV11-2,CASSKDRGTMNTEAFF
TRBJ1-1,.,TRBV20-1,CSGRYLLENTEAFF
TRBJ2-6,.,TRBV6-6,CASAFYSGANVLTF
TRBJ2-3,TRBD1,TRBV28,CASSLGQRGRTDTQYF
TRBJ2-5,.,TRBV5-1,CASQERNMYQETQYF
TRBJ1-5,TRBD1,TRBV3-1,CASSQVGQGGQPQHF
TRBJ2-3,.,TRBV6-2/TRBV6-3,CASSYRQRGTDTQYF
TRBJ2-1,TRBD2,TRBV28,CASSFTLTSGGPYNEQFF
TRBJ1-6,TRBD1,TRBV6-6,CASSSRQGTSSYNSPLHF
TRBJ2-2,TRBD2,TRBV4-1,CASSQGREAGGNTGELFF
TRBJ2-6,TRBD1,TRBV7-2,CASSLARQGASGANVLTF
TRBJ2-4,.,TRBV5-3,CASSLYREIAKNIQYF
TRBJ2-1,TRBD2,TRBV29-1,CSVRASGGASSYNEQFF
TRBJ2-4,.,TRBV18,CASSTKGSGGAKNIQYF
TRBJ2-7,TRBD1,TRBV20-1,CSAKDRGLYEQYF
TRBJ1-1,.,TRBV28,CASIGVVATEAFF
TRBJ2-1,TRBD1,TRBV27,CASSAFSRTGQQFF
TRBJ2-7,.,TRBV12-3/TRBV12-4,CASSLRSGNYEQYF
TRBJ2-7,.,TRBV27,CASSPDDEDLYEQYF
TRBJ2-6,.,TRBV20-1,CSAWVRPGANVLTF
TRBJ2-6,TRBD1,TRBV28,CASRAGQGTLSGANVLTF
TRBJ2-7,.,TRBV7-9,CASSTRWDEQYF
TRBJ2-4,.,TRBV28,CASSSQTGTMNIQYF
TRBJ1-2,.,TRBV2,CASRKILEWDGYTF
TRBJ2-7,.,TRBV19,CASSIGGGYEQYF
TRBJ1-1,.,TRBV29-1,CSVVGLGAFF
TRBJ2-6,.,TRBV7-2,CASSPAAGANVLTF
TRBJ2-7,.,TRBV11-2,CASSSVLPPRYEQYF
TRBJ1-1,.,TRBV5-4,CASSFAGVITEAFF
TRBJ2-6,.,TRBV12-3/TRBV12-4,CASSPSGVSGANVLTF
TRBJ2-1,.,TRBV7-2,CASSPGVLSYNEQFF
TRBJ2-5,.,TRBV10-3,CAISGRGAEETQYF
TRBJ2-2,TRBD2,TRBV19,CASSSGLAYTGELFF
TRBJ2-5,.,TRBV14,CASSQGRISLETQYF
TRBJ2-7,.,TRBV28,CASSLAPTIAYEQYF
TRBJ2-1,TRBD1,TRBV7-3,CASRPAGQGRQEQFF
TRBJ2-1,TRBD2,TRBV9,CASSVGPGLAGYTVEQFF
TRBJ2-1,TRBD1,TRBV6-6,CASSGQGKDNEQFF
TRBJ2-5,.,TRBV7-8,CASSSRGTVQETQYF
TRBJ1-6,.,TRBV7-2,CASSLASWVPSPLHF
TRBJ2-2,TRBD1,TRBV10-2,CASSEPGQGTGELFF
TRBJ1-5,.,TRBV28,CASSQTGRINQPQHF
TRBJ1-6,TRBD1,TRBV2,CASSDRGDRGSPLHF